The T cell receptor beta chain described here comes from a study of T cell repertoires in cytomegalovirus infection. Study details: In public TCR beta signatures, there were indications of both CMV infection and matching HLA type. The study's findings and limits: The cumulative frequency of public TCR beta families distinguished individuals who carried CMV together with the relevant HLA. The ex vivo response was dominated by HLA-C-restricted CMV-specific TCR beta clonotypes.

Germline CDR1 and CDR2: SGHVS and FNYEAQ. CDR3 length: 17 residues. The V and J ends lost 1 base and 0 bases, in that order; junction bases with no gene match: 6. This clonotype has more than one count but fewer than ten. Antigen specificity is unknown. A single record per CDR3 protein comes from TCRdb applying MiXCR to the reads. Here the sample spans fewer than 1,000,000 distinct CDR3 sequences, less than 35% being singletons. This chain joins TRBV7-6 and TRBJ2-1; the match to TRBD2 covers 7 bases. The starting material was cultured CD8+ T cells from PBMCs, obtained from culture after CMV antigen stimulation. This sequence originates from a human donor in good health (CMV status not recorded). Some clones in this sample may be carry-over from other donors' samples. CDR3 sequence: CASSLVSGGFSYNEQFF. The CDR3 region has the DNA TGTGCCAGCAGCTTAGTGTCGGGGGGTTTCTCCTACAATGAGCAGTTCTTC.